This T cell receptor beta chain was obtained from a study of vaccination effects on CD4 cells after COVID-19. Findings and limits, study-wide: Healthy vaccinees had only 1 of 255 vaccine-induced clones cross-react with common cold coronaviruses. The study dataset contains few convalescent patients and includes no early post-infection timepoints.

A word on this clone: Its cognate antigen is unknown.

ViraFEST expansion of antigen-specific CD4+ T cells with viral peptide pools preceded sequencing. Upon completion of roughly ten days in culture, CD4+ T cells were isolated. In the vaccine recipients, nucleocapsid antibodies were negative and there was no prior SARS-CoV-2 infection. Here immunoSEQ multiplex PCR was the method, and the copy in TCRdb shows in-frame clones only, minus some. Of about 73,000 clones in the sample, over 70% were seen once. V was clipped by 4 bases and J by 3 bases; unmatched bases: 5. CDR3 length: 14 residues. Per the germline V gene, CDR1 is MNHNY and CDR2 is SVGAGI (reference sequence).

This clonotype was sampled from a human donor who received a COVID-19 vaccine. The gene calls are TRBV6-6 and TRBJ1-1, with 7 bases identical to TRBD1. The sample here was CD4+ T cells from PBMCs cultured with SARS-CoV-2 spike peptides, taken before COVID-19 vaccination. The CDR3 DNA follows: TGTGCCAGCAGTTGGGACAGTGCGTACACTGAAGCTTTCTTT. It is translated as CASSWDSAYTEAFF.